Each of the 28 T cell receptor beta chains below was sequenced from the same sample in a study of tumor and adjacent non-tumor tissue in lung cancer. RNA was extracted from bulk tissue without any cell sorting. A modified ARM-PCR protocol with three rounds of nested PCR amplified TCRbeta. TCRdb independently ran MiXCR on the multiplex PCR reads; one entry per CDR3 protein. The sample contains about 200,000 distinct CDR3 sequences, 71% of which appear only once. Sequencing was carried out using lung tumor tissue. The receptors here all came from a man aged 55 to 69 with non-small cell lung cancer.

J is TRBJ1-2 and V is TRBV7-9; the D is unclear. This CDR3 is built from 14 residues. Germline assignment: CDR1 SEHNR and CDR2 FQNEAQ (reference sequence). Trimming removed 5 bases at V and 5 bases at J, with 15 bases between. CDR3 amino acids: CASSRQSGLYGYTF. The CDR3 DNA sequence: TGTGCCAGCAGCCGGCAGTCCGGACTTTATGGCTACACCTTC.

With regard to this clonotype: One junction end does not reproduce the germline sequence, and a read error may be involved. V and J are TRBV29-1 and TRBJ2-7, with D unresolved. The length of the CDR3 is 13 residues. The germline gives CDR1 SQVTM, CDR2 ANQGSEA. Written as DNA, the CDR3 is TGCAACGTTGGGCAGGTTTCCCTCTACGAGCAGTACTTC. Its translation is CNVGQVSLYEQYF.

The genes are TRBV6-5 and TRBJ1-4, with D perhaps TRBD1 (5 bases). The CDR3 runs 17 residues. V was clipped by 4 bases and J by 10 bases, with 25 bases between them. Germline assignment: CDR1 MNHEY and CDR2 SVGAGI. The CDR3 DNA reads TGTGCCAGCAGTTTCTCCGGGCGCCGCACCAACCAGGGAAAACTGTTTTTT. Amino acid sequence: CASSFSGRRTNQGKLFF.

About this clonotype itself: Since a much larger clone is just one base distant, this may be a read error. The conserved final phenylalanine or tryptophan is absent from the CDR3, which likely points to a read error. The chain has TRBV11-2 and TRBJ2-1; D is unresolved. Trimming left V 6 bases short and J 7 bases short, with 10 bases between. The CDR3 runs 12 residues. Germline V gene data show CDR1 as SGHAT and CDR2 as FQNNGV. CDR3 region: CASRTAVNEQFL. The CDR3 nucleotides are TGTGCCAGCAGGACCGCGGTGAATGAGCAGTTCCTC.

Regarding this clonotype: No conserved phenylalanine or tryptophan ends this CDR3, so it is likely a read error. This chain connects TRBV11-2 to TRBJ2-7; D is unresolved. Germline values: CDR1 SGHAT, CDR2 FQNNGV. The V end lost 0 bases, the J end lost 9 bases, and 15 bases lay between the germline ends. This CDR3 has 14 amino acids. CDR3 region: CASSLDRSRLGQYY. CDR3 nucleotides: TGTGCCAGCAGCTTAGATCGAAGTCGCCTGGGGCAGTACTAT.

As for this clonotype: This may come from a read error, since a much larger clone is one base off. Because it lacks the conserved phenylalanine or tryptophan at the end, this CDR3 is likely a read error. This chain connects TRBV29-1 to TRBJ1-2; D is perhaps TRBD1 (6 bases). This CDR3 has 11 residues. V was pared by 8 bases and J by 6 bases, with 13 bases between. Germline CDR1 is SQVTM and CDR2 is ANQGSEA. The CDR3 reads CSLWDINGYTL. The CDR3 DNA reads as TGCAGCCTATGGGACATAAATGGCTACACCTTA.

Ten or more counts support this clonotype. The rearrangement links TRBV20-1 to TRBJ1-4, with D hard to call. V lost 0 bases and J 7 bases, leaving 6 bases between the germline ends. CDR1 and CDR2 from the germline V gene are DFQATT and SNEGSKA (reference sequence). CDR3 size: 12 residues. The CDR3 spells CSARDRFEKLFF. The CDR3 DNA reads as TGCAGTGCTAGAGATCGGTTTGAAAAACTGTTTTTT.

On this clonotype: Given a much more abundant clone one base away, this may be a read error. The J gene is TRBJ2-1, the V gene TRBV11-3; TRBD1 aligns across 8 bases. Looked up from germline, CDR1 is SGHNT and CDR2 is YENEEA. The CDR3 spans 18 residues. The V and J ends lost 4 bases and 2 bases, in that order; junction bases with no gene match: 13. In DNA form, the CDR3 reads TGTGCCAGCAGCTCAGTGTTGGACAGGGCCCGGCCCTACAATGAGCAGTTCTTC. Translated: CASSSVLDRARPYNEQFF.

On this clonotype: At one end, the junction sequence differs from germline, possibly due to a read error. The chain recombines TRBV4-2 with TRBJ2-7; a possible D gene is TRBD1 (6 bases). CDR3 length: 17 amino acids. Germline V gene data show CDR1 as LGHNA and CDR2 as YNFKEQ. DNA of the CDR3: TGTGCCAGCAGCCAAGGGTACAGGGCCTTCCCAACCTACGATCAGTACTTC. This sequence encodes CASSQGYRAFPTYDQYF.

This clonotype occurred a few times. CDR3 residues: CASSPRGTSHYEQYF. The CDR3 DNA sequence: TGTGCCAGCAGCCCCCGGGGAACTAGTCACTACGAGCAGTACTTC. The chain employs TRBV11-2 and TRBJ2-7; tentatively, D is TRBD2 (5 bases). CDR1 and CDR2 from the germline V gene are SGHAT and FQNNGV. V was shortened by 5 bases and J by 3 bases, with 17 bases between the two germline ends. The CDR3 runs to 15 residues.

The genes are TRBV11-3 and TRBJ2-3, with 12 bases lining up with TRBD2. The germline gives CDR1 SGHNT, CDR2 YENEEA. V was clipped by 5 bases and J by 2 bases; unmatched bases: 5. The CDR3 contains 16 residues. The CDR3 region has the DNA TGTGCCAGCAGCCTTGGACTAGCGGGGACCACAGATACGCAGTATTTT. Its translation: CASSLGLAGTTDTQYF.

In the case of this clonotype: The junction differs from germline at one of its ends, possibly a read error. The chain uses TRBV5-1 and TRBJ1-2, with 12 nucleotides matching TRBD1. This CDR3 region has 15 residues. CDR1 is SGHRS and CDR2 is YFSETQ in the germline V gene. CDR3 nucleotides: TGCGCCTGCAGTGGAGGGACAGGGGGCCTAGGTGGCTACACCTTC. Translating it yields CACSGGTGGLGGYTF.

The table lists this clonotype with a count of one. This sequence joins TRBV10-3 and TRBJ2-3, with D perhaps TRBD2 (5 bases). The CDR3 has 14 amino acids. From germline, CDR1 is ENHRY and CDR2 SYGVKD. Trimming stripped 6 bases from V and 3 bases from J, with 13 bases between. The CDR3 here is CAIRPELGTDTQYF. As DNA, the CDR3 is TGTGCCATCAGGCCGGAACTAGGGACAGATACGCAGTATTTT.

The V gene is TRBV6-1, the J gene TRBJ1-2; D is unclear. Trimming removed 7 bases at V and 10 bases at J, with 19 bases between. Looked up from germline, CDR1 is MNHNS and CDR2 is SASEGT. This CDR3 has 13 amino acids. DNA for the CDR3: TGTGCCAGCAACGGGTTGATCATAGGTGTCTACACCTTC. It specifies CASNGLIIGVYTF.

This clonotype was recorded a few times. With a much larger clone just one base away, this may be a read error. The chain links TRBV29-1 to TRBJ2-1; TRBD2 aligns across 10 bases. The ends lost 7 bases at V and 11 bases at J; junction bases unmatched: 17. The CDR3 consists of 15 residues. Looked up from germline, CDR1 is SQVTM and CDR2 is ANQGSEA. The CDR3 loop reads CSGTIRAGGPGKQFF. DNA of the CDR3: TGCAGCGGGACGATACGAGCGGGAGGGCCCGGTAAGCAGTTCTTC.

Note on this clonotype: One junction end does not reproduce the germline sequence, and a read error may be involved. The chain carries TRBV11-2 and TRBJ2-7; perhaps TRBD1 as D (6 bases). Looked up from germline, CDR1 is SGHAT and CDR2 is FQNNGV. The CDR3 spans 16 residues. CDR3: CARSSRTAGSIYEQYF. CDR3 nucleotides: TGTGCCAGAAGCTCGAGGACAGCAGGGAGTATCTACGAGCAGTACTTC.

To note about this clonotype: One end of the junction varies from germline; a read error may be responsible. V is TRBV6-6 and J is TRBJ2-5, with 7 bases matching TRBD2. From germline, CDR1 is MNHNY and CDR2 SVGAGI (reference sequence). The CDR3 is 11 amino acids. CDR3 nucleotides: TGTGTCAGCAGTTCCGGCGGCGGGGGGTACTTC. Amino acids: CVSSSGGGGYF.

Of note for this clonotype: Germline is not matched at one junction end, which may reflect a read error. The chain has TRBV11-3 and TRBJ1-3; a possible D gene is TRBD1 (6 bases). CDR1 and CDR2 (germline): SGHNT, YENEEA. The CDR3 contains 15 residues. The CDR3 DNA is TGTGCCAGCAGCACGACAGGTACATCTGCAAACACCATATATTTT. This codes for CASSTTGTSANTIYF.

Of note for this clonotype: At one of its ends the junction is not consistent with the germline gene, which may arise from a read error. This rearrangement joins TRBV6-5 to TRBJ2-7, with D uncertain. CDR1 and CDR2 from the germline V gene are MNHEY and SVGAGI. The CDR3 has 16 residues. CDR3 protein: CASSYSGIDQSYEHYF. As DNA, the CDR3 is TGTGCCAGCAGTTACTCGGGTATTGATCAGAGCTACGAGCACTACTTC.

This clonotype has just one count. It is likely a read error, because the conserved phenylalanine at the end of the CDR3 is missing. The chain carries TRBV15 and TRBJ2-3; possible D gene TRBD2, 5 bases. The germline CDR1 and CDR2 sequences are LNHNV and YYDKDF (reference sequence). V was clipped by 6 bases and J by 1 base, with 14 bases between them. There are 15 residues in the CDR3. The CDR3 loop reads CATRSRGLGTDTQYS. DNA of the CDR3: TGTGCCACCAGAAGTAGAGGGTTGGGCACAGATACGCAGTATTCT.

Note on this clonotype: With a much larger clone just one base away, this may be a read error. V usage is TRBV5-1 and J usage is TRBJ2-2, with 7 bases lining up with TRBD2. From germline, CDR1 is SGHRS and CDR2 YFSETQ. The CDR3 is made up of 15 amino acids. CDR3 in amino acids: CASSSHSAGTGGLFF. The CDR3 nucleotides read TGCGCCAGCAGCTCCCACTCAGCGGGAACCGGGGGGCTGTTTTTT.

To note about this clonotype: A much larger clonotype is one base distant, so this may be a read error. V gene TRBV6-4 combines with J gene TRBJ2-3, with unresolved D. The CDR3 sequence is 13 residues long. Looked up from germline, CDR1 is MRHNA and CDR2 is SNTAGT. The CDR3 loop reads CASGDGYTDTQYF. CDR3 in DNA: TGTGCCAGCGGTGACGGCTACACAGATACGCAGTATTTT.

As regards this clonotype: The junction and the germline gene differ at one end; a read error may be behind it. CDR3 protein: CASTSASGWAKNIQYF. The CDR3 region has the DNA TGTGCCAGCACATCCGCTTCCGGGTGGGCCAAAAACATTCAATACTTC. The chain links TRBV28 to TRBJ2-4, with D uncertain. The CDR3 totals 16 residues. Looked up from germline, CDR1 is MDHEN and CDR2 is SYDVKM.

This clonotype was picked up one time. Possible read error: a much larger clone is one base away. V usage is TRBV20-1 and J usage is TRBJ2-3; no definite D call. Trimming removed 4 bases from V and 1 base from J, with 18 bases in between. Germline V lookup: CDR1 DFQATT, CDR2 SNEGSKA (reference sequence). The CDR3 length is 16 residues. The CDR3 here is CSAIDWSQAGTDTQYF. CDR3 in DNA: TGCAGTGCTATAGATTGGAGCCAGGCTGGCACAGATACGCAGTATTTT.

Points on this clonotype: One end of the junction fails to match germline, which may point to a read error. The rearrangement uses TRBV5-6 and TRBJ2-3; a weak D match, TRBD1 (6 bases). The CDR3 totals 17 residues. CDR1 and CDR2 (germline): SGHDT, YYEEEE. The CDR3 sequence: CTSSRGSGVFFTDTQYF. The DNA of the CDR3 is TGTACCAGCAGCAGGGGCTCAGGGGTGTTTTTCACAGATACGCAGTATTTT.

Many counts were recorded for this clonotype. The chain employs TRBV11-2 and TRBJ2-3, with D possibly being TRBD1 (5 bases). Per the germline V gene, CDR1 is SGHAT and CDR2 is FQNNGV. This CDR3 has 14 amino acids. Trimming removed 5 bases at V and 2 bases at J, with 11 bases between. CDR3 in DNA: TGTGCCAGCAGCCCAAGGGGCACCACAGATACGCAGTATTTT. Protein: CASSPRGTTDTQYF.

This clonotype appeared a few times. The chain joins TRBV20-1 to TRBJ2-1; 10 nucleotides line up with TRBD2. From germline, CDR1 is DFQATT and CDR2 SNEGSKA (reference sequence). The CDR3 sequence is 12 residues long. With 8 bases clipped from V and 9 bases from J, the junction kept 7 bases outside the gene matches. The CDR3 protein is CSILAGVGEQFF. Written as DNA, the CDR3 is TGCAGTATTCTAGCGGGAGTCGGTGAGCAGTTCTTC.

The chain employs TRBV12-3 or TRBV12-4 and TRBJ1-2; D is unclear. Trimming pared 3 bases from V and 6 bases from J, leaving 11 bases between. This CDR3 has 13 amino acids. CDR3 amino acids: CASSLPPGNGYTF. In DNA form, the CDR3 reads TGTGCCAGCAGTTTGCCACCTGGGAATGGCTACACCTTC.